This T cell receptor (beta chain) was sequenced during a study of blood T cells in healthy people across ages. Every donor contributed 8 to 10 milliliters of peripheral blood by blood draw. Using a J-beta primer mix together with a sample-barcoded 5' primer, a second PCR was run for roughly 6 to 12 cycles. Per-sample output comprised a minimum of 2.5 million paired-end reads containing CDR3. TCRdb re-analysed the 5' RACE reads in MiXCR, keeping a single row per CDR3 protein. The table lists 1 million to 1.2 million distinct CDR3 sequences, more than 30% of them singletons. This clonotype was obtained from a young man in good health. Sequencing input: blood.

The CDR3 protein is CASSARLAGGRTDTQYF. CDR3 coding DNA: TGTGCCAGCAGCGCGAGACTAGCGGGGGGCCGCACAGATACGCAGTATTTT. The genes are TRBV7-6 and TRBJ2-3; 13 nucleotides match TRBD2. Trimming cost V 5 bases and J 1 base; bases outside gene matches: 6. Germline assignment: CDR1 SGHVS and CDR2 FNYEAQ. This CDR3 comprises 17 residues.